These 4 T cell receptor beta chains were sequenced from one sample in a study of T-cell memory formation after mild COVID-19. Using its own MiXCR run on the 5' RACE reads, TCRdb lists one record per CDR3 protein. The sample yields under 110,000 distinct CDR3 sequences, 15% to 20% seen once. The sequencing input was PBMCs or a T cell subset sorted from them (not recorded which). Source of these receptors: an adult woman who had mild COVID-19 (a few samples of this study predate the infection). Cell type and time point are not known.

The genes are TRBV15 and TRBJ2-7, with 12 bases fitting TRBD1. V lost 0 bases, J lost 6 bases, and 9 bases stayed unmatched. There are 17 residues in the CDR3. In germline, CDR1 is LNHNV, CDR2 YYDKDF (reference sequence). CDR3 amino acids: CATSRDGGTGGSVEQYF. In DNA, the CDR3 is TGTGCCACCAGCAGAGATGGCGGGACAGGGGGCTCTGTCGAGCAGTACTTC.

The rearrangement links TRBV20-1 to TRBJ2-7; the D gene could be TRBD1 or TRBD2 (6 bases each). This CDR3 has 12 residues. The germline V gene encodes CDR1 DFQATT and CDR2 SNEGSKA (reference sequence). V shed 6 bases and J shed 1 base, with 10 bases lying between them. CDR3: CSARGGSYEQYF. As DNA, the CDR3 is TGCAGTGCCAGGGGAGGATCCTACGAGCAGTACTTC.

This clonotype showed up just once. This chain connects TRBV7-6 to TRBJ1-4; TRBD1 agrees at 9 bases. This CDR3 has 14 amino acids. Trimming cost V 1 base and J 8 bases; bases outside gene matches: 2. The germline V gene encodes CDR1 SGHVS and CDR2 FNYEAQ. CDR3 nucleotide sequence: TGTGCCAGCAGCTTAGGGGACAGGGACGAAAAACTGTTTTTT. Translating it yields CASSLGDRDEKLFF.

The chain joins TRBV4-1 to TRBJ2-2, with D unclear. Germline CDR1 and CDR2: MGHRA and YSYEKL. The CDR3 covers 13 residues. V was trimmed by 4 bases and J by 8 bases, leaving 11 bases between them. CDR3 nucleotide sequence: TGCGCCAGCAGCCCCACCCAGGAGGGGGAGCTGTTTTTT. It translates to CASSPTQEGELFF.